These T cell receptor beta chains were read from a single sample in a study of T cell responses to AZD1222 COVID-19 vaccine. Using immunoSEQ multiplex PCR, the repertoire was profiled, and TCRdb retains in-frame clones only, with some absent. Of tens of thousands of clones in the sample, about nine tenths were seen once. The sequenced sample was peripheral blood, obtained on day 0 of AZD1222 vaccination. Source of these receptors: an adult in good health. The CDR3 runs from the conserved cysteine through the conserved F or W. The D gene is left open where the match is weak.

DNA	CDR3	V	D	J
TGTGCCAGCAGCTCTCGGGACGCCACTGAAGCTTTCTTT	CASSSRDATEAFF	TRBV7-2	NA	TRBJ1-1
TGTGCCATCAGTCTGGGAGGGGAAGGGAGCAATCAGCCCCAGCATTTT	CAISLGGEGSNQPQHF	TRBV10-3	NA	TRBJ1-5
TGTGCCTGGAGTGCAGGGGGGGAGCAGTACTTC	CAWSAGGEQYF	TRBV30	NA	TRBJ2-7
TGTGCCAGCATGTTAGGGACAGGGTCCTACGAGCAGTACTTC	CASMLGTGSYEQYF	TRBV2	TRBD1	TRBJ2-7
TGTGCCAGCAGCCCCAGGGGGATATTGGGAGAGACCCAGTACTTC	CASSPRGILGETQYF	TRBV7-3	TRBD1	TRBJ2-5
TGTGCCAGCAGCTCAGGGGCCGCAGCCGATCGGGTCGAGCAGTACTTC	CASSSGAAADRVEQYF	TRBV11-2	NA	TRBJ2-7
TGTGCCAGTAGTATAGGGACTAGCGGGGGGGCCACAGATACGCAGTATTTT	CASSIGTSGGATDTQYF	TRBV19	TRBD2	TRBJ2-3
TGTGCCAGCAGCTGGGGGGCAGGGTACAACACTGAAGCTTTCTTT	CASSWGAGYNTEAFF	TRBV7-2	NA	TRBJ1-1
TGTGCCAGCAGGGGCACAGGGCCTGGAAACACCATATATTTT	CASRGTGPGNTIYF	TRBV28	NA	TRBJ1-3
TGTGCCAGCTCCCGCATAGGGACAGGGACTGAAGCTTTCTTT	CASSRIGTGTEAFF	TRBV9	TRBD1	TRBJ1-1
TGTGCCTGGAGTGTTCGGACCTACGAGCAGTACTTC	CAWSVRTYEQYF	TRBV30	NA	TRBJ2-7
TGTGCCAGCTCACCCGGGACTACTGGAAACACCATATATTTT	CASSPGTTGNTIYF	TRBV18	NA	TRBJ1-3
TGCGCCAGCAGTAGCTCCTACGAGCAGTACTTC	CASSSSYEQYF	TRBV10-1	NA	TRBJ2-7
TGTGCCAGCAGCGTGGGGGTGGGGTATCTTGGAAACACCATATATTTT	CASSVGVGYLGNTIYF	TRBV9	NA	TRBJ1-3
TGTGCCAGCAGGACGGCGGGGGGTTCACCCCTCCACTTT	CASRTAGGSPLHF	TRBV27	NA	TRBJ1-6
TGCGCCAGCAGCGGGGGGGGACAGAGTCGCTATGGCTACACCTTC	CASSGGGQSRYGYTF	TRBV5-1	TRBD1	TRBJ1-2
TGTGCCAGCAGTGAAGCGCTGGGCAGGGATGGCTACACCTTC	CASSEALGRDGYTF	TRBV6-1	NA	TRBJ1-2